The entry below gives a single T cell receptor beta chain sequence along with its context. The target antigen is unknown. These data originate in a study of neurological immune-mediated disorders. Findings of the study overall: HTLV-1-associated myelopathy displayed the greatest TCR clonal expansion, and multiple sclerosis exhibited the smallest, lower than that of healthy controls.

The CDR3 covers 12 residues. Looked up from germline, CDR1 is SQVTM and CDR2 is ANQGSEA. As for the cDNA, it was generated by 5'RACE with 10-nucleotide random UMIs. A single run covered 15-18 subjects with over 180 million TCR-beta sequences. TCRdb re-called the 5' RACE reads through MiXCR, storing one row per CDR3 protein. Of 60,000 to 90,000 distinct CDR3 sequences in the sample, about 10% were seen once. Regarding time point: longitudinal time-point 1 (baseline). The unsorted libraries were generated from a total of 2 million PBMCs, which had been stored in RNAlater at -80 C. The sequence came from a man aged 25-40 years in good health. The chain combines TRBV29-1 with TRBJ1-1; D uncertain. The source material was PBMCs. The DNA for the CDR3 is TGCAGAGCCAGAGACCGGAACACTGAAGCTTTCTTT. Translation: CRARDRNTEAFF.